A selection of T cell receptor beta chains follows, all from one sample in a study of CD8 T cells in Susac syndrome. TCRdb re-called the immunoSEQ multiplex PCR reads with MiXCR, one entry per CDR3 protein. The sample comprises around 140,000 distinct CDR3 sequences, around 95% of which are singletons, and approximately 0.11% rests with the top ten. The specimen was CD4+ T cells from PBMCs. These receptors were taken from a human donor with multiple sclerosis. The CDR3 runs from the conserved cysteine through the conserved F or W. The D gene is left open where the match is weak. Rows give clone size only sometimes, using once, few, many, or a class for an expanded clone.

>TRBJ2-7|-|TRBV5-4|-
TGTGCCAGCAGCTTGGCCCTAGGCGGCTACTACGAGCAGTACTTC
CASSLALGGYYEQYF
>TRBJ2-7|-|TRBV7-9|TRBD1
TGTGCCAGCAGCATTCCCGGACAGGGCTACGAGCAGTACTTC
CASSIPGQGYEQYF
>TRBJ2-7|-|TRBV14|-
TGTGCCAGCAGCCAAAACTCCTACGAGCAGTACTTC
CASSQNSYEQYF
>TRBJ1-2|-|TRBV20-1|-
TGCAGTGCCCAGGCCGGGGGGTACTATGGCTACACCTTC
CSAQAGGYYGYTF
>TRBJ2-4|-|TRBV5-8|TRBD2
TGTGCCAGCAGCTTGCGGGGAGGGAAAAACATTCAGTACTTC
CASSLRGGKNIQYF
>TRBJ2-2|-|TRBV29-1|TRBD2
TGCAGCGTTGCAGCGGGAGCGATTAACACCGGGGAGCTGTTTTTT
CSVAAGAINTGELFF
>TRBJ2-1|-|TRBV20-1|TRBD2
TGCAGTGCTAGAGATAGGGAGACTAGCGGCAACAATGAGCAGTTCTTC
CSARDRETSGNNEQFF
>TRBJ2-3|-|TRBV12-3/TRBV12-4|TRBD2
TGTGCCAGCAGACGGACTAGCGGGACTAGCACAGATACGCAGTATTTT
CASRRTSGTSTDTQYF
>TRBJ1-5|-|TRBV7-9|-
TGTGCCAGCAGTCTGGACACCAATCAGCCCCAGCATTTT
CASSLDTNQPQHF
>TRBJ1-6|-|TRBV6-2/TRBV6-3|-
TGTGCCAGCAGTTGGCTGACAGCGAATTCACCCCTCCACTTT
CASSWLTANSPLHF
>TRBJ2-1|-|TRBV20-1|-
TGCAGTGCTATCCACAAGGGACACCCCAGGACACACTCCTACAATGAGCAGTTCTTC
CSAIHKGHPRTHSYNEQFF
>TRBJ1-1|-|TRBV12-3/TRBV12-4|-
TGTGCCAGCAGAATTGGGTATGCCACTGAAGCTTTCTTT
CASRIGYATEAFF
>TRBJ2-1|-|TRBV7-2|-
TGTGCCAGCACAAACTTTCGGTATGAGCAGTTCTTC
CASTNFRYEQFF
>TRBJ1-5|-|TRBV6-1|-
TGTGCCAGCAGTGAACTTAGGACCACACAGCATTTT
CASSELRTTQHF
>TRBJ2-6|-|TRBV6-5|-
TGTGCCAGCAGTTACTCGATTGGGGCCAACGTCCTGACTTTC
CASSYSIGANVLTF
>TRBJ2-7|-|TRBV10-3|-
TGTGCCATCAGTGAAGTGGAGTCAGGGAGCTACGAGCAGTACTTC
CAISEVESGSYEQYF
>TRBJ1-2|-|TRBV6-6|-
TGTGCCAGCAGTTACTCGAGGGGATTAAACTATGGCTACACCTTC
CASSYSRGLNYGYTF
>TRBJ1-6|-|TRBV5-1|TRBD1
TGCGCCAGCACCCGGACAGGGAATAATTCACCCCTCCACTTT
CASTRTGNNSPLHF
>TRBJ2-1|-|TRBV5-1|-
TGCGCCAGCAGCTTGGCATCCGGGACTTGGCAGTTCTTC
CASSLASGTWQFF
>TRBJ2-7|-|TRBV7-9|TRBD1
TGTGCCAGCAGCTCGGACAGGGTAGAGCAGTACTTC
CASSSDRVEQYF
>TRBJ1-4|-|TRBV27|TRBD1
TGTGCCAGCAGGGCCGGGACAGACGCAACTAATGAAAAACTGTTTTTT
CASRAGTDATNEKLFF
>TRBJ1-6|once|TRBV25-1|-
TGTGCCAGCCGGGGGAAGGGAGAACGTTCACCCCTCCACTTT
CASRGKGERSPLHF
>TRBJ1-1|-|TRBV9|TRBD1
TGTGCCAGCAGCGCCCTCCGGGACAGGGATAATGAAGCTTTCTTT
CASSALRDRDNEAFF
>TRBJ2-5|-|TRBV10-3|-
TGTGCCGTGGCTGGGGGCACAGAGACCCAGTACTTC
CAVAGGTETQYF
>TRBJ1-4|-|TRBV29-1|-
TGCAGCGCTCCAGGTCGGGGGGATGAAAAACTGTTTTTT
CSAPGRGDEKLFF
>TRBJ2-7|-|TRBV30|-
TGTGCCTGGAGTGTACAAGGCAGGGTGGCCTCCTACGAGCAGTACTTC
CAWSVQGRVASYEQYF
>TRBJ1-1|-|TRBV5-1|-
TGCGCCAGCAGGCACACGACAGCGAACACTGAAGCTTTCTTT
CASRHTTANTEAFF
>TRBJ1-1|-|TRBV29-1|TRBD1
TGCAGCGTTGATGGAGGGGGCGCGGGTGCTGAAGCTTTCTTT
CSVDGGGAGAEAFF
>TRBJ1-1|once|TRBV5-1|-
TGCGCCAGCAGCTTGGAGTGGGGGAACACTGAAGCTTTCTTT
CASSLEWGNTEAFF
>TRBJ1-6|-|TRBV12-3/TRBV12-4|TRBD1
TGTGCCAGCAGTCGACAGGGAGGTTCTAATTCACCCCTCCACTTT
CASSRQGGSNSPLHF
>TRBJ1-2|-|TRBV9|-
TGTGCCAGCAGCGTATCCAGGGAGGCTGGCTACACCTTC
CASSVSREAGYTF
>TRBJ2-7|-|TRBV20-1|-
TGCAGTGCTAGTTTTAACGAGCAGTACTTC
CSASFNEQYF
>TRBJ1-6|-|TRBV9|-
TGTGCCAGCAGCGTAGGTCAGGGAGACCCTCAAAATTCACCCCTCCACTTT
CASSVGQGDPQNSPLHF
>TRBJ1-2|-|TRBV27|TRBD1
TGTGCCAGCAGTTACACAGGGGGCGCCGAATATGGCTACACCTTC
CASSYTGGAEYGYTF
>TRBJ1-1|-|TRBV20-1|-
TGCAGTGCTAGTCGGCCCGGGGGCACTGAAGCTTTCTTT
CSASRPGGTEAFF
>TRBJ1-5|-|TRBV27|-
TGTGCCAGCAGTTTATACAGGGCTCAGCCCCAGCATTTT
CASSLYRAQPQHF
>TRBJ2-6|-|TRBV9|-
TGTGCCAGCAGCGTAGCCGGGACCCTCTCTGGGGCCAACGTCCTGACTTTC
CASSVAGTLSGANVLTF
>TRBJ2-3|once|TRBV5-4|TRBD2
TGTGCCAGCAGCCCGGCTGGCGGGGGGGTTGCAGATACGCAGTATTTT
CASSPAGGGVADTQYF
>TRBJ1-1|-|TRBV9|-
TGTGCCAGCAGCCCCGGGACCTTGGGGAACACTGAAGCTTTCTTT
CASSPGTLGNTEAFF
>TRBJ2-1|-|TRBV27|-
TGTGCCAGCATCCGGCAGTCCCTTGGGAGCTCCTACAATGAGCAGTTCTTC
CASIRQSLGSSYNEQFF
>TRBJ2-2|-|TRBV11-1|-
TGTGCCAGCAGGGGAACCAGGGACACCGGGGAGCTGTTTTTT
CASRGTRDTGELFF
>TRBJ1-2|-|TRBV12-3/TRBV12-4|-
TGTGCCAGCAGTTTACTTCGGGGGAACTATGGCTACACCTTC
CASSLLRGNYGYTF
>TRBJ2-3|-|TRBV3-1|-
TGTGCCAGCAGCCAAGATAAGCCAGTAGATACGCAGTATTTT
CASSQDKPVDTQYF